This passage covers 29 T cell receptor beta chains from one sample sequenced in a study of brain T cells in children with intractable seizures. Data came from immunoSEQ multiplex PCR; TCRdb stores just in-frame clones and leaves some out. The table shows 78,000 or so clones, with around 91% occurring only once. Sequenced material: peripheral blood, taken at surgery. Receptors were obtained from a girl aged 2-9 years with Rasmussen encephalitis and intractable seizures.

V usage is TRBV9 and J usage is TRBJ2-2; possibly TRBD2 for D (6 bases). The CDR3 totals 15 residues. In germline, CDR1 is SGDLS, CDR2 YYNGEE. The V gene lost 4 bases and the J gene lost 6 bases, with 16 bases spanning the gap. The CDR3 DNA reads as TGTGCCAGCAGCTTTGAGGGACTCCCCCCCGGGGAGCTGTTTTTT. Translating it yields CASSFEGLPPGELFF.

V is TRBV27 and J is TRBJ2-7; D may be TRBD1 (6 bases). Germline V gene data show CDR1 as MNHEY and CDR2 as SMNVEV (reference sequence). The CDR3 length is 15 residues. Trimming cost V 6 bases and J 0 bases, with 15 bases left between them. The CDR3 DNA reads as TGTGCCAGCAGCCCCAAGCAGGGGCTCTCCTACGAGCAGTACTTC. This codes for CASSPKQGLSYEQYF.

This clone was seen a single time. The chain recombines TRBV29-1 with TRBJ2-1; no reliable D call. The CDR3 totals 11 residues. Germline CDR1 and CDR2: SQVTM and ANQGSEA. V was clipped by 4 bases and J by 6 bases, with 7 bases between them. CDR3: CSVGTLNEQFF. CDR3 nucleotide sequence: TGCAGCGTTGGAACCCTCAATGAGCAGTTCTTC.

The chain combines TRBV7-3 with TRBJ1-1; D uncertain. CDR1 SGHTA and CDR2 FQGTGA come from the germline V gene. Between the trimmed V and J ends, which lost 5 bases and 0 bases, there was a span of 7 bases. This CDR3 contains 13 residues. In DNA, the CDR3 is TGTGCCAGCAGCGAAGGATTGAACACTGAAGCTTTCTTT. Translation: CASSEGLNTEAFF.

V is TRBV15 and J is TRBJ2-3; D unclear. The CDR3 extends over 13 amino acids. Trimming cost V 0 bases and J 8 bases, with 9 bases left between them. Germline assignment: CDR1 LNHNV and CDR2 YYDKDF (reference sequence). The CDR3 spells CATSRDRSRTQYF. Here the CDR3 DNA reads TGTGCCACCAGCAGAGATAGGTCGCGTACGCAGTATTTT.

This chain joins TRBV13 and TRBJ2-2; the D is unclear. Deletions cut 3 bases from V and 3 bases from J, with 11 bases between. The CDR3 extends over 15 amino acids. Germline assignment: CDR1 PRHDT and CDR2 FYEKMQ (reference sequence). Here the CDR3 reads CASSFGPSDTGELFF. In nucleotides, the CDR3 is TGTGCCAGCAGCTTTGGACCCAGCGACACCGGGGAGCTGTTTTTT.

The rearrangement uses TRBV19 and TRBJ1-1, with 10 nucleotides matching TRBD1. This CDR3 has 18 amino acids. The germline CDR1 and CDR2 sequences are LNHDA and SQIVND (reference sequence). Trimming removed 3 bases from V and 2 bases from J; junction bases left unmatched: 12. The CDR3 loop is CASSILTRDRGSNTEAFF. The CDR3 nucleotides read TGTGCCAGTAGTATCTTAACCCGGGACAGGGGCTCAAACACTGAAGCTTTCTTT.

The rearrangement joins TRBV7-9 to TRBJ2-2; 10 bases align to TRBD2. The CDR3 extends over 16 amino acids. Per germline, CDR1 SEHNR and CDR2 FQNEAQ (reference sequence). J was trimmed by 4 bases and V by 4 bases; bases with no gene match: 6. The CDR3 DNA reads TGTGCCAGCAGCTCTATAGCGGGGGGCAGCACCGGGGAGCTGTTTTTT. Translated, it gives CASSSIAGGSTGELFF.

J is TRBJ2-3 and V is TRBV10-3; 7 nucleotides match TRBD1. The V segment lost 6 bases and the J segment 6 bases; nucleotides outside the gene matches: 6. Germline CDR1 reads ENHRY; CDR2 reads SYGVKD. This CDR3 comprises 13 residues. The CDR3 region has the DNA TGTGCCATCAGCGTGGACAGGATGGATACGCAGTATTTT. It encodes CAISVDRMDTQYF.

This chain connects TRBV28 to TRBJ2-7; TRBD2 aligns across 8 bases. The junction had 9 bases not matched to a gene; V was cut back by 6 bases and J by 8 bases. The CDR3 runs 13 residues. Germline assignment: CDR1 MDHEN and CDR2 SYDVKM. CDR3 in amino acids: CASRFRGGSKQYF. The CDR3 region has the DNA TGTGCCAGCAGGTTTCGGGGGGGCAGTAAGCAGTACTTC.

The rearrangement links TRBV3-1 (or the pseudogene TRBV3-2) to TRBJ1-2, with 10 bases fitting TRBD1. V lost 2 bases to trimming and J lost 5 bases; unmatched junction nucleotides: 2. This CDR3 has 14 residues. Germline CDR1 is LGHDT and CDR2 is YNNKEL (reference sequence). The CDR3 here is CASSQQGQGYGYTF. The DNA of the CDR3 is TGTGCCAGCAGCCAACAGGGACAGGGGTATGGCTACACCTTC.

The V and J genes are TRBV29-1 and TRBJ1-2; D ambiguous. The CDR3 runs 8 residues. Germline loops: CDR1 SQVTM, CDR2 ANQGSEA. Trimming left V 3 bases short and J 8 bases short, with 1 base between. For the CDR3, the DNA is TGCAGCGTTGAGGGCTACACCTTC. Residues: CSVEGYTF.

This sequence joins TRBV25-1 and TRBJ2-7; D might be TRBD1 (5 bases). The CDR3 is made up of 16 amino acids. Germline V CDR1 and CDR2: MGHDK, SYGVNS. Trimming removed 3 bases at V and 2 bases at J, with 17 bases between. CDR3 nucleotide sequence: TGTGCCAGCAGTGATCAAGACAGTGCGCCGGCCTACGAGCAGTACTTC. Protein: CASSDQDSAPAYEQYF.

V gene TRBV7-9 combines with J gene TRBJ1-1; D unclear. CDR1 and CDR2 from the germline V gene are SEHNR and FQNEAQ (reference sequence). The CDR3 has 13 residues. Trimming cost V 5 bases and J 8 bases, with 15 bases left between them. CDR3 loop: CASSHASVGEAFF. In DNA form, the CDR3 reads TGTGCCAGCAGCCACGCGTCTGTGGGAGAAGCTTTCTTT.

V and J are TRBV5-4 and TRBJ2-7, with 7 bases matching TRBD1. Germline V gene data show CDR1 as SGHNT and CDR2 as YYREEE (reference sequence). The V segment lost 4 bases and the J segment 3 bases; nucleotides outside the gene matches: 10. The CDR3 loop spans 15 amino acids. DNA for the CDR3: TGTGCCAGCAGCGAAGGGACAGCCTTGGACTACGAGCAGTACTTC. Encoded protein: CASSEGTALDYEQYF.

The chain recombines TRBV6-2 or TRBV6-3 with TRBJ1-6; 7 nucleotides line up with TRBD1. The J segment lost 7 bases and the V segment lost 6 bases, leaving 3 bases of the junction unmatched. The germline V gene has CDR1 MNHEY and CDR2 SVGEGT. This CDR3 comprises 13 residues. This CDR3 reads CASSRQGNSPLHF. In DNA, the CDR3 is TGTGCCAGCAGCCGACAGGGAAATTCACCCCTCCACTTT.

The chain links TRBV30 to TRBJ1-1; 9 bases agree with TRBD1. Germline V gene data show CDR1 as GTSNPN and CDR2 as SVGIG (reference sequence). The CDR3 runs to 12 residues. This chain's CDR3 is CWGNRGHTEAFF. The CDR3 bases are TGTTGGGGCAACAGGGGGCACACTGAAGCTTTCTTT.

J is TRBJ2-1 and V is TRBV6-6; the match to TRBD2 covers 7 bases. Germline CDR1 MNHNY, CDR2 SVGAGI (reference sequence). CDR3 length equals 13 residues. V gave up 2 bases and J gave up 7 bases; unmatched junction bases: 2. CDR3 coding DNA: TGTGCCAGCAGTTACGGACTAGGTAATGAGCAGTTCTTC. It encodes CASSYGLGNEQFF.

V usage is TRBV15 and J usage is TRBJ1-3; maybe TRBD1 (6 bases). This CDR3 contains 15 residues. The ends were cut back, 6 bases at V and 0 bases at J, with 12 bases in the middle. CDR1 is LNHNV, CDR2 YYDKDF, per germline (reference sequence). The CDR3 is CATRSDSHSGNTIYF. The CDR3 DNA follows: TGTGCCACCAGGTCGGACAGCCACTCTGGAAACACCATATATTTT. Full variable domain (outside the CDR3, taken from reference TRBV15 and TRBJ1-3): DAMVIQNPRYQVTQFGKPVTLSCSQTLNHNVMYWYQQKSSQAPKLLFHYYDKDFNNEADTPDNFQSRRPNTSFCFLDIRSPGLGDTAMYLCATRSDSHSGNTIYFGEGSWLTVV.

The rearrangement links TRBV6-6 to TRBJ2-1; D is possibly TRBD1 (5 bases). The germline V gene encodes CDR1 MNHNY and CDR2 SVGAGI (reference sequence). The CDR3 has 13 residues. Trimming took off 4 bases at V and 10 bases at J, with 14 bases between the two ends. In DNA, the CDR3 is TGTGCCAGCAGTTCCCAGGGCATTCGAGAGCAGTTCTTC. Protein: CASSSQGIREQFF.

The chain joins TRBV6-5 to TRBJ1-5; D gene uncertain. From germline, CDR1 is MNHEY and CDR2 SVGAGI. The CDR3 is made up of 11 amino acids. V shed 6 bases and J shed 8 bases, with 8 bases lying between them. CDR3 nucleotides: TGTGCCAGCAGGCGTTCGGAGCCCCAGCATTTT. Amino acids: CASRRSEPQHF.

The J gene is TRBJ1-5, the V gene TRBV6-5; D call uncertain. V dropped 3 bases and J dropped 4 bases, with 10 bases sitting between them. The CDR3 runs to 14 residues. Germline V CDR1 and CDR2: MNHEY, SVGAGI. The CDR3: CASSYAQSNQPQHF. The DNA for the CDR3 is TGTGCCAGCAGTTATGCTCAGTCTAATCAGCCCCAGCATTTT.

CDR3 sequence reads: CASSLLDRVQDYGYTF. Written as DNA, the CDR3 is TGTGCCAGCAGTTTACTGGACAGGGTTCAGGACTATGGCTACACCTTC. This chain uses TRBV2 with TRBJ1-2; 8 positions agree with TRBD1. Germline lookup yields CDR1 SNHLY and CDR2 FYNNEI. After removal of 5 bases from V and 3 bases from J, the junction contained 11 bases not matched to a gene. The CDR3 totals 16 residues.

The chain uses TRBV7-2 and TRBJ2-1, with a possible D match to TRBD2 (6 bases). V lost 3 bases and J 7 bases, leaving 16 bases between the germline ends. The CDR3 runs 15 residues. Germline V gene sequence: CDR1 SGHTA, CDR2 FQGNSA. CDR3 DNA: TGTGCCAGCAGCTTCGGGGGTAATCCGTGGAATGAGCAGTTCTTC. It yields the protein CASSFGGNPWNEQFF.

J is TRBJ1-1 and V is TRBV12-5, with TRBD1 identical over 7 bases. Germline values: CDR1 LGHNT, CDR2 FRNRAP. The J segment lost 3 bases and the V segment lost 0 bases, leaving 1 base of the junction unmatched. This CDR3 is built from 14 residues. CDR3 coding DNA: TGTGCTAGTGGTTTGGTACAGGGGCACACTGAAGCTTTCTTT. Its protein product is CASGLVQGHTEAFF.

The chain uses TRBV9 and TRBJ2-7; weak D call: TRBD1 (7 bases). The germline V gene has CDR1 SGDLS and CDR2 YYNGEE. Trimming took 0 bases from V and 2 from J, leaving 12 bases between them. The CDR3 spans 15 residues. Here the CDR3 reads CASSVGRDSPYEQYF. The DNA of the CDR3 is TGTGCCAGCAGCGTAGGGCGGGACAGCCCCTACGAGCAGTACTTC.

The chain links TRBV18 to TRBJ2-5, with no clear D. CDR3 length: 12 residues. V lost 1 base, J lost 5 bases, and 5 bases lay in between. Looked up from germline, CDR1 is KGHSH and CDR2 is LQKENI. The DNA of the CDR3 is TGTGCCAGCTCACCACTCGGGGAGACCCAGTACTTC. Protein sequence: CASSPLGETQYF.

This chain connects TRBV6-6 to TRBJ2-1; D may correspond to TRBD1 or TRBD2 (6 bases each). Per the germline V gene, CDR1 is MNHNY and CDR2 is SVGAGI (reference sequence). V shed 0 bases and J shed 2 bases, with 8 bases lying between them. The CDR3 sequence is 15 residues long. The CDR3 DNA sequence: TGTGCCAGCAGTTACTCGGGGGGCGCCTACAATGAGCAGTTCTTC. It is translated as CASSYSGGAYNEQFF.

The chain couples TRBV15 to TRBJ2-1; TRBD2 matches at 10 bases. The CDR3 length is 15 residues. The germline V gene has CDR1 LNHNV and CDR2 YYDKDF (reference sequence). The V segment lost 6 bases and the J segment 6 bases; nucleotides outside the gene matches: 8. The chain's CDR3 is CATSAQREGFNEQFF. Here the CDR3 DNA reads TGTGCCACCAGTGCTCAGCGGGAGGGCTTCAATGAGCAGTTCTTC.